The entry below describes one TCR beta chain. This specimen belongs to a study of cytomegalovirus exposure and HLA in healthy donors. The PCR had 60 Vbeta and 13 Jbeta primers. Clones were read by immunoSEQ multiplex PCR, and TCRdb kept only the in-frame ones, dropping some. The sample has under 130,000 clones, 15% seen once. Unmatched junction bases numbered 4, after V lost 2 bases and J lost 0 bases. Germline values: CDR1 ENHRY, CDR2 SYGVKD. The CDR3 loop spans 15 amino acids. The sequence derives from a female donor in good health and CMV-seronegative. This rearrangement joins TRBV10-3 to TRBJ2-7; 7 positions agree with TRBD1. The sequencing input was PBMCs. The CDR3 coding sequence is TGTGCCATCAGTGAGATGGGGACAGCCTCCTACGAGCAGTACTTC. Translating gives CAISEMGTASYEQYF.